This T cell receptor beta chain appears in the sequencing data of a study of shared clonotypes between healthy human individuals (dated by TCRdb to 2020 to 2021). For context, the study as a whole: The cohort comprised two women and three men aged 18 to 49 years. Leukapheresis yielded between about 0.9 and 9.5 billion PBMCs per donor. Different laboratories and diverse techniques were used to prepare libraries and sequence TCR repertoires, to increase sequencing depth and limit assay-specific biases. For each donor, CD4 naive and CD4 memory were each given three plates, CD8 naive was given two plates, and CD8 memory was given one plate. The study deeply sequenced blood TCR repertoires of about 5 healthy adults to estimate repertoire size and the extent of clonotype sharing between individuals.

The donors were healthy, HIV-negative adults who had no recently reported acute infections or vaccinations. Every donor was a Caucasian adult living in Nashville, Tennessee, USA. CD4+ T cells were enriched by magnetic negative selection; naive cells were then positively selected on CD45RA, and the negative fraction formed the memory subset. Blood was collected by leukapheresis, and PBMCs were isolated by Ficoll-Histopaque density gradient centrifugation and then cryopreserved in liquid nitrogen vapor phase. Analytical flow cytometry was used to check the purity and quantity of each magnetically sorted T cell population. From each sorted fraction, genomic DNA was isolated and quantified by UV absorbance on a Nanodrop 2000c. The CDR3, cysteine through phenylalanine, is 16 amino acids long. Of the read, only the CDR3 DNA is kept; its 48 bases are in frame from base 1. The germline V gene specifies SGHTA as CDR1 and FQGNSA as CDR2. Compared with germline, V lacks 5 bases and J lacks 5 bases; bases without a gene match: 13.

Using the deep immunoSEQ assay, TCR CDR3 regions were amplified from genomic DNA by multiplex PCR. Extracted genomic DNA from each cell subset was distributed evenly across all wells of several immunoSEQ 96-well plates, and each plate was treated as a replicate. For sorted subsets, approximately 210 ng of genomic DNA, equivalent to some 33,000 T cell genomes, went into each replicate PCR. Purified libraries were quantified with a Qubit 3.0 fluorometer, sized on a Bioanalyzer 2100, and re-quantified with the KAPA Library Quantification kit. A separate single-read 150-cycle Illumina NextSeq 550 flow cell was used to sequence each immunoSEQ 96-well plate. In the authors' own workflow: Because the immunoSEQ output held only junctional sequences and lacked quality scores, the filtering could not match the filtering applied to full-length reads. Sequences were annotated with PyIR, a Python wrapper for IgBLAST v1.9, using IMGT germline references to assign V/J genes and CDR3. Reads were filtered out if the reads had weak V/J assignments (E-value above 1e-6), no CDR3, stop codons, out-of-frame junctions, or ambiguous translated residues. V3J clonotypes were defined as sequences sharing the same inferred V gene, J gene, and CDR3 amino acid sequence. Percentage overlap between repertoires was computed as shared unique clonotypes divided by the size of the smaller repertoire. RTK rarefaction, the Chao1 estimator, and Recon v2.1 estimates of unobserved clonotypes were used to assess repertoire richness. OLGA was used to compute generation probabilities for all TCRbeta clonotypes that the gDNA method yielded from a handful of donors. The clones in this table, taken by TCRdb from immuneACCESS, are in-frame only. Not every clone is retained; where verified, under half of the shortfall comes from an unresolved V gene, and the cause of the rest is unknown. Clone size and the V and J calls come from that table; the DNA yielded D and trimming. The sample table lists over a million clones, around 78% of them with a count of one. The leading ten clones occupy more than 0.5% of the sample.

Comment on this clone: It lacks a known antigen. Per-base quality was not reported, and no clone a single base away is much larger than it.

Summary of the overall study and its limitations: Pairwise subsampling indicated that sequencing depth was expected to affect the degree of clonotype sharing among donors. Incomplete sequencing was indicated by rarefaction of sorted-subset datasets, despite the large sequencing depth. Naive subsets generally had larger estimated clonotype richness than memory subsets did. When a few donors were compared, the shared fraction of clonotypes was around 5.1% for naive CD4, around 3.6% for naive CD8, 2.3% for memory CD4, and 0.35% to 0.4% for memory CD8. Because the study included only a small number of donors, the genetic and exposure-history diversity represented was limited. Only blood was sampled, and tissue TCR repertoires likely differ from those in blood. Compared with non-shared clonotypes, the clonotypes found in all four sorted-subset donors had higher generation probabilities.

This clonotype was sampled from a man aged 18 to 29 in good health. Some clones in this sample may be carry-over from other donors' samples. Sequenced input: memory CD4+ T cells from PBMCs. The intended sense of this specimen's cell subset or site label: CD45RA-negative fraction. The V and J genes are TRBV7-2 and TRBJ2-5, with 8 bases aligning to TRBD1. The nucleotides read TGTGCCAGCAGCCAAGGGGCGGCAGGGGGCAGTGAGACCCAGTACTTC. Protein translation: CASSQGAAGGSETQYF.